The sequence of this T cell receptor (beta chain) was determined in a study of shared clonotypes between healthy human individuals. In the authors' workflow: Because ImmunoSEQ provided only junction sequences with no quality scores, the filtering differed. The method was immunoSEQ multiplex PCR; TCRdb's version includes in-frame clones alone and lacks a portion of them. The D gene and trimming were derived from the DNA, and the V and J assignments and clone size from that table. This sample has about 490,000 clones, with 60% to 80% found just once. There were only Caucasian adults among the donors, and all lived in Nashville, Tennessee. The CDR3 is 15 residues long. Between the trimmed V and J ends, which lost 4 bases and 7 bases, there was a span of 17 bases. Germline loops: CDR1 SGHNT, CDR2 YYREEE (reference sequence).

The chain is built from TRBV5-4 and TRBJ2-2; perhaps TRBD1 as D (6 bases). Sequencing was done on a sample of PBMCs. This clonotype was sampled from a woman between 40 and 55 years old in good health. Some clones in this sample may be carry-over from other donors' samples. In nucleotides, the CDR3 is TGTGCCAGCAGCCCCCGGGGCCTACAGGGCGGGGAGCTGTTTTTT. Protein product: CASSPRGLQGGELFF.